This T cell receptor beta chain is drawn from a study of CD8 T cells in Susac syndrome. CDR3 length: 17 residues. The germline V gene encodes CDR1 SGHVS and CDR2 FNYEAQ. Unmatched junction bases numbered 11, after V lost 5 bases and J lost 3 bases. After extraction with the RNeasy kit, roughly 0.5 to 1 ug of the RNA was reverse transcribed using random hexamers. TCRdb analysed the immunoSEQ multiplex PCR reads with MiXCR anew, one entry per CDR3 protein. The data hold approximately 130,000 distinct CDR3 sequences, with roughly 92% observed a single time. This clonotype was sampled from a human donor in good health. Material: CD4+ T cells from PBMCs. The gene calls are TRBV7-6 and TRBJ2-2, with 8 positions matching TRBD2. CDR3 residues: CASSPIWTSRDTGELFF. DNA of the CDR3: TGTGCCAGCAGCCCCATTTGGACTAGCCGTGACACCGGGGAGCTGTTTTTT.